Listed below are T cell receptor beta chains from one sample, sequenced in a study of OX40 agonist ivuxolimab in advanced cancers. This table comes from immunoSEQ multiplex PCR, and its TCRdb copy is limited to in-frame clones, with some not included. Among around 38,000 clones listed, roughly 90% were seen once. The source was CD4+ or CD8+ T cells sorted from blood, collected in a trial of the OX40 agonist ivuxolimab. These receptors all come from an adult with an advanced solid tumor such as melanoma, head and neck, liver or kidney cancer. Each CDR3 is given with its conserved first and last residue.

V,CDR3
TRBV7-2,CASSLEGYSNQPQHF
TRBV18,CASSPGTPNPGELFF
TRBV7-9,CASSSSVTGTDSYEQYF
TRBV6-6,CASRSQGSTDTQYF
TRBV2,CASSGTGGLYEQYF
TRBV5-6,CASSLGFAGDGYTF
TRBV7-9,CASSLRGQGSHEQYF
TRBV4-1,CASSQDRGDEKLFF
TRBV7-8,CASSLNSGLLAKNIQYF
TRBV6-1,CASSEEVTAGKLFF
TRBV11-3,CASSPIASSYNEQFF
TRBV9,CASSPGAAGAYNEQFF
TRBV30,CAWSAAPDEQYF
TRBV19,CASSIAATDGYTF
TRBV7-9,CASSLGLAGVNEQFF
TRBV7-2,CASSQWTSSFTGELFF
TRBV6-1,CASSGQPNTEAFF
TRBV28,CASRGGLANIRPYNEQFF
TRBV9,CASSAAEGEAFF
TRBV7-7,CASSRTAGPYQETQYF
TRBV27,CASSFRQEDYTNTGELFF
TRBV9,CASSVGSGQQYSPLHF
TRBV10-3,CAISDPDRGNTIYF
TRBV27,CASSLTRSGGYTF
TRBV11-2,CASSLELNTEAFF
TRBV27,CASSSLLSTGGKHEQYF
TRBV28,CASIPGTGKNNEQFF
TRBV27,CASSRGGRAYNEQFF
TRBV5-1,CASSQESTSSYNEQFF
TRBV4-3,CASSQDRTLNQPQHF
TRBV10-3,CAISDPEVGQLKFNYGYTF
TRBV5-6,CASSPAALDNGELFF
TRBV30,CAWSFLTANTEAFF
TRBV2,CASSEQGFATNEKLFF
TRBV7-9,CASSLLIVSSMGYTF
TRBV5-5,CASSFGQVNYGYTF
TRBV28,CASSLRVSNEKLFF
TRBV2,CASTRGGGYNEQFF
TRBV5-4,CASSGGTSVGQETQYF
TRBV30,CAWLGGVNEQFF
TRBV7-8,CASSQERGRGYTF
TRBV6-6,CASSYSGGNTIYF
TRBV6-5,CASSIEGAHGNEQFF
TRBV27,CASSLWGGYSNQPQHF
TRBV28,CASSLGLAANEQFF
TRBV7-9,CASSSSRTGRAKNIQYF